This T cell receptor (beta chain) is from a study of cytomegalovirus exposure and HLA in healthy donors (dated by TCRdb to the late 2010s). In terms of the full investigation: In an earlier analysis of some 610 of the donors, approximately 300 Gb of sequence data and 117 million unique TCR beta sequences from roughly 180 million T cells were reported. In the later analysis, no new phenotypic data were used to find candidate immune exposures; instead, reliance was placed on TCR beta sequences and their occurrence across donors. HLA typing covered class I and class II loci at four-digit resolution. Across approximately 400 genotyped donors of the cohort, an average of roughly 250,000 unique TCR beta nucleotide sequences per donor were sequenced, and 15% to 20% of those sequences were non-productive. To study patterns of TCR occurrence, a later analysis re-analyzed previously published TCR beta repertoires from hundreds of donors and added high-resolution HLA genotyping. All discovery cohort repertoires had been generated on a single sequencing platform. Several DR-DQ haplotypes were handled as single units for association and clustering because linkage in the cohort was strong. Of the approximately 400 genotyped donors, 75% to 85% were placed in the genetic ancestry cluster associated with self-reported Caucasian donors. The study aimed to test whether signatures of past pathogen exposure could be identified by cataloging public T cell receptors. In an earlier analysis of roughly 600 of the donors, high-throughput TCR beta sequencing was used to judge whether each TCR beta V gene segment behaved as functional or pseudogenic. Along with the approximately 650-subject first cohort, a separate validation cohort of around 110 different subjects was used. About 320 gigabases of sequencing data and some 85 million unique TCR sequences were included in an early release covering around 600 HLA-typed donors. Donor age, sex, ethnicity and CMV serostatus were compiled alongside the repertoire data. The number of typed donors differed by locus: about 620-630 for A, B, C, DRB1 and DQB1; 522 for DQA1; 600 to 610 for DPA1; and about 450 for DPB1. The T cell repertoires of several hundred subjects were profiled by immunosequencing and related to cytomegalovirus serostatus. A later genetic analysis used genome-wide SNP genotypes for about three fifths of the 666 donors, treating that subset as a discovery cohort. The study combined high-throughput TCR immunosequencing, statistical association of individual TCRs with disease status, and machine learning to predict cytomegalovirus infection status. Overall results and qualifications from the work: At a false discovery rate of 0.05, a later analysis linked roughly 17,000 TCR beta sequences to specific HLA alleles. When HLA alleles, especially DR and DQ, strongly co-occurred, attributing TCR associations to individual alleles was difficult. According to a later analysis, TCR association rates differed among HLA loci, with DRB1 alleles showing the most associated TCRs and HLA-C alleles showing the fewest. A total of around 150 TCR beta chains were listed by the study as associated with cytomegalovirus. According to the authors, the approach could potentially be generalized to other disease states and immunological phenotypes. In vitro tests confirmed that a few of the cytomegalovirus-associated TCR beta chains recognize cytomegalovirus antigens. A later genetic analysis associated a missense DCLRE1C variant with V-gene and J-gene trimming of TCR beta chains, and an independent cohort replicated the association. According to a later analysis, parvovirus B19, influenza, CMV and Epstein-Barr virus appeared linked to several top co-occurrence clusters. According to a later analysis, most CMV-associated TCR beta chains appeared to be HLA-restricted, and the HLA associations seemed to be driven largely by CMV exposure. Across donors, most TCR sequences were observed very rarely, whereas some public TCRs were present in many individuals. Because the 87-base-pair reads could not distinguish some IMGT-functional V segments, including TRBV6-2 and TRBV6-3, those segments were excluded. Immune exposure information for the cohort was limited to CMV serostatus. Because some donors lacked HLA typing at each locus, the association tests relied only on the typed subset. A cluster of highly shared sequence variants was judged likely to represent a technical artifact of the sequencing pipeline. In a later analysis, HLA-associated TCR beta chains showed more clonal expansion and lower generation probabilities than non-associated chains that were equally common. A later genetic analysis reported fewer N-insertions in productive TCRs among donors in an Asian-associated ancestry cluster than the roughly 640-donor mean. The presence/absence analyses assumed that sequencing depth was roughly uniform across donors, and that assumption may not be true. A further reported finding was that TCR beta sequences accurately predicted the HLA-A and HLA-B alleles for most subjects in the first cohort. Because counts were too low, about 15 rarely observed V segments, including chromosome 9 orphons, were left out of the earlier analysis of about 620 of the donors. Linkage disequilibrium might explain the correlated functional status among segregating V segments, but an unknown experimental factor could not be ruled out. In an earlier analysis of 500 to 650 of the donors, most TCR beta V segments appeared in productive rearrangements about 87% or about 30% of the time, broadly matching IMGT annotations. In both the original and validation cohorts, the classifier was reported to diagnose cytomegalovirus status with high specificity and sensitivity. In this cohort, only TCR beta chains were sequenced, and detectable features were limited by the absence of alpha or paired-chain data.

The library was generated by the immunoSEQ multiplex PCR assay. The multiplex PCR relied on a mix of 60 forward primers for TCR Vbeta segments and 13 reverse primers for TCR Jbeta segments. The CDR3 region of rearranged TCR beta genes was amplified from genomic DNA with a multiplex PCR assay. On the Illumina HiSeq System, the amplified TCR beta libraries were sequenced as 87-base-pair reads. The authors processed their data as follows. A later analysis tallied 75 million to 95 million unique TCR beta chains across the 666 repertoires, and about 10 million of those chains were shared by two or more donors. Raw reads were error-corrected and collapsed into unique sequences with a nearest-neighbor algorithm that merged closely related sequences to remove PCR and sequencing errors. CDR3 sequences were aligned to IMGT reference sequences to assign V, D and J gene segments. For a sequence to be retained, at least a six-nucleotide match to both a V gene segment and a J gene segment was required. A rearrangement counted as productive if the CDR3 had no stop codons and remained in frame with V and J, and every other rearrangement counted as non-productive. CDR3 was defined by IMGT convention, running from the second conserved V-encoded cysteine to the conserved J-encoded phenylalanine. Sequences without an unambiguous match to a single V gene segment were excluded from the earlier analysis of about 600 of the donors. An earlier analysis of 550 to 650 of the donors classified V segments as functional when productive rearrangements were above 56.7% and as segregating when the standard deviation between donors was above 5%. A statistical classification framework was built to diagnose cytomegalovirus status from the catalog of TCR beta chain sequences. A later analysis assigned V and J genes by comparing TCR nucleotide sequences with IMGT/GENE-DB human TR gene sequences. A later analysis assigned CDR3 sequences and most-parsimonious VDJ recombination scenarios with the TCRdist pipeline. A later analysis defined each TCR beta chain by its CDR3 amino acid sequence plus V-gene family, and excluded reads lacking a unique V-gene family. To address suspected cross-contamination and a sequencing artifact, a later analysis removed under 600 highly shared, low-generation-probability nucleotide sequences. For each public chain, a later analysis derived a clonal expansion index from normalized ranks of inferred template counts within each repertoire. Generation probabilities in a later analysis came from a VDJ recombination model fitted to out-of-frame rearrangements, and those results were checked against IGoR. Hypergeometric tests were used in a later analysis to score TCR-TCR, TCR-HLA and TCR-CMV co-occurrence, with a repertoire-size bias correction applied to the TCR pairs. To estimate false discovery rates, a later analysis permuted the HLA or CMV assignments 20 times. In a later analysis, co-occurring TCRs were grouped with DBSCAN, and TCRdist sequence similarity was added when clustering was performed within HLA-allele-positive subsets. Co-occurrence clustering excluded repertoires with fewer than 30,000 or more than 120,000 public chains, plus five with anomalous nucleotide sharing. Entries here come from immuneACCESS through TCRdb and include only in-frame sequences with V and J called. Some clones fail to appear in such tables; in the studies checked, an unresolved V gene covers under half of the shortfall, and the cause of the remainder is unknown. V and J calls and clone size are given by that table; D and trimming were obtained from the DNA. The sample yields around 220,000 clones; 65% to 80% were counted once. Around 15% of the sample rests with the top ten.

CDR1 is given as MDHEN and CDR2 as SYDVKM, both from the germline V gene. V and J lose 8 bases and 0 bases, and a span of 10 bases separates them. There are 14 amino acids in the CDR3, from cysteine to phenylalanine inclusive. The CDR3 DNA has 42 bases and is translated from base 1. Details on this clone: The specificity of this receptor is unknown. No base-level quality is on record; no much larger clone is a single base apart.

In total, approximately 700 healthy bone marrow donors made up the cohort. All cohort members were sampled while nominally healthy, although unrecorded immune exposures were likely present. The donor tested CMV seronegative, placing the donor among the 352 seronegative members of the cohort. A peripheral blood sample was provided by each donor, and peripheral blood mononuclear cells were used for TCR beta sequencing. The Qiagen DNeasy Blood Extraction Kit was used to extract genomic DNA from the blood cell samples. The sample consisted of PBMCs. The source of this sequence is a man in his forties in good health and CMV-seronegative. Here the chain combines TRBV28 and TRBJ2-2; D gene: possibly TRBD1, on 5 matching bases. The CDR3 is CASWNRPNTGELFF. The DNA reads TGTGCCAGCTGGAACAGGCCGAACACCGGGGAGCTGTTTTTT.